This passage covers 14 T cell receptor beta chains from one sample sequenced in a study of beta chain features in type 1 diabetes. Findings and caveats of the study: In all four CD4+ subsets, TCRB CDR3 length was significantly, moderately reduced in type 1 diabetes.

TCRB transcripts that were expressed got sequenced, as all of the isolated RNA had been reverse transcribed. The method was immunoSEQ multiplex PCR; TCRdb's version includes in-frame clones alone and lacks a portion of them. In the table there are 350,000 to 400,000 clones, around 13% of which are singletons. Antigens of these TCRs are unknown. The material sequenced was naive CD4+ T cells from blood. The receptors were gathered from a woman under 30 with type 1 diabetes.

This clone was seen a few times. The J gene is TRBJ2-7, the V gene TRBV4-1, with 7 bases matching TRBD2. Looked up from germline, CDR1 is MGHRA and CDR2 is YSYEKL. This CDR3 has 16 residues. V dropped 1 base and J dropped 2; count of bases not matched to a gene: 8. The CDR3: CASSQGNSGFPYEQYF. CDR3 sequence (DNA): TGCGCCAGCAGCCAAGGAAATAGCGGGTTCCCCTACGAGCAGTACTTC.

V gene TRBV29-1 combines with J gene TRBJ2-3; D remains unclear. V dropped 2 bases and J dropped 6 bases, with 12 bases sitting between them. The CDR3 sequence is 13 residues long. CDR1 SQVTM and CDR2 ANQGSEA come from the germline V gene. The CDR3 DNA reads TGCAGCGTTGAATGGCAGGCGACGGATACGCAGTATTTT. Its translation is CSVEWQATDTQYF.

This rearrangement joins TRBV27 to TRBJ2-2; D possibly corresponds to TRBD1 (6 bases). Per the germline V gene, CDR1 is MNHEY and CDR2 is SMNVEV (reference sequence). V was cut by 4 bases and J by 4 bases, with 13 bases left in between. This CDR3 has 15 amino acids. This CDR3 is CASSSPYRVTGELFF. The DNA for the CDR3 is TGTGCCAGCAGTTCACCATACAGGGTCACCGGGGAGCTGTTTTTT.

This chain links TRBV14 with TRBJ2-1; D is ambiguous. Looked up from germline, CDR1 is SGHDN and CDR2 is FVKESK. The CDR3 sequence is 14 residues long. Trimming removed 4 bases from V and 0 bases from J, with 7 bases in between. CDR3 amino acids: CASSRLSSYNEQFF. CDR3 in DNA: TGTGCCAGCAGCCGGCTCTCCTCCTACAATGAGCAGTTCTTC.

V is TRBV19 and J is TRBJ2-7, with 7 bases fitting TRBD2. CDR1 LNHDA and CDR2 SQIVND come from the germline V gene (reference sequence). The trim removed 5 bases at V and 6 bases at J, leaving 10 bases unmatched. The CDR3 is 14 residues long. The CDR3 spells CASSWTGGSTEQYF. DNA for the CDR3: TGTGCCAGTAGTTGGACGGGAGGCTCCACCGAGCAGTACTTC.

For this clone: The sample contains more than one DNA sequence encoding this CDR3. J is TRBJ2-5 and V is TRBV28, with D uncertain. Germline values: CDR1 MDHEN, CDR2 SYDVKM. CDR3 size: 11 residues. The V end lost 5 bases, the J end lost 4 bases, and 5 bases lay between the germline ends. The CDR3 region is CASSPRETQYF. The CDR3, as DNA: TGTGCCAGCAGTCCCAGAGAGACCCAGTACTTC.

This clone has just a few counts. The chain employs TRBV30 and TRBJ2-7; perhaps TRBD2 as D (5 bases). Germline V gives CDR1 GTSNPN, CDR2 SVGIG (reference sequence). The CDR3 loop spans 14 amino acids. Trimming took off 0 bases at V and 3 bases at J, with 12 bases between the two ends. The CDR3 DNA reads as TGTGCCTGGAGTGTAAAGCGGAGCTTCTACGAGCAGTACTTC. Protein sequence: CAWSVKRSFYEQYF.

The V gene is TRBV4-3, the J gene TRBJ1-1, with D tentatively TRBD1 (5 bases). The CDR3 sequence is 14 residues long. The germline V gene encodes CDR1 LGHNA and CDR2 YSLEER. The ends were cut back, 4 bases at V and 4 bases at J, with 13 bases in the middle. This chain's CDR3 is CASSLGVVATEAFF. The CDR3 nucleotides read TGCGCCAGCAGCCTAGGGGTCGTAGCCACTGAAGCTTTCTTT.

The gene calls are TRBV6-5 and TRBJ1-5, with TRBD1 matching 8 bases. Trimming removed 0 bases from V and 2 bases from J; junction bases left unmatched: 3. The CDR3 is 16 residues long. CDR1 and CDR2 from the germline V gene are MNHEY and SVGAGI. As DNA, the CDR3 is TGTGCCAGCAGTTACTCGAAGACAGGGGGCAATCAGCCCCAGCATTTT. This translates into CASSYSKTGGNQPQHF.

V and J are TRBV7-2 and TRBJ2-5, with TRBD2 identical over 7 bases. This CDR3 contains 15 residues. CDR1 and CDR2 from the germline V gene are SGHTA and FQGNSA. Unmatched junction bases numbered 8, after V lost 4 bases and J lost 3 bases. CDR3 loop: CASSSRASGKETQYF. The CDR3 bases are TGTGCCAGCAGCTCAAGGGCTAGCGGAAAAGAGACCCAGTACTTC.

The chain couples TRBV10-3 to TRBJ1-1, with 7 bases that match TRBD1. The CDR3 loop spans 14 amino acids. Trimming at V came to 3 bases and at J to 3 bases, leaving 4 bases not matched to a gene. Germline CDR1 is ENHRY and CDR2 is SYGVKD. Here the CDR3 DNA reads TGTGCCATCAGTGAAAGGGACAGATACACTGAAGCTTTCTTT. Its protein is CAISERDRYTEAFF.

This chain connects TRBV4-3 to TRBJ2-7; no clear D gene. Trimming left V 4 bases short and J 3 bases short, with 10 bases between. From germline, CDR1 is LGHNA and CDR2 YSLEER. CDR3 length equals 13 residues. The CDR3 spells CASSRPGNYEQYF. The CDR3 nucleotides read TGCGCCAGCAGCCGGCCAGGAAACTACGAGCAGTACTTC.

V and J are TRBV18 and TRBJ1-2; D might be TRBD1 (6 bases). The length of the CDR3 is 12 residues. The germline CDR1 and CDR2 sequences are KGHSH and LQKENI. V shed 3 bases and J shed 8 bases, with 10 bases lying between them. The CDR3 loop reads CASSPQGRGYTF. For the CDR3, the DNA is TGTGCCAGCTCACCTCAGGGGCGGGGCTACACCTTC. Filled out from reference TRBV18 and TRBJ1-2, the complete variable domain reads NAGVMQNPRHLVRRRGQEARLRCSPMKGHSHVYWYRQLPEEGLKFMVYLQKENIIDESGMPKERFSAEFPKEGPSILRIQQVVRGDSAAYFCASSPQGRGYTFGSGTRLTVV.

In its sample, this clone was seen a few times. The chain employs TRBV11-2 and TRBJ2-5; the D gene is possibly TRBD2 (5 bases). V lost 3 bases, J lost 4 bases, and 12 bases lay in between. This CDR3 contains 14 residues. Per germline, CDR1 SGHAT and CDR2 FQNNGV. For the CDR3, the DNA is TGTGCCAGCAGCTTCAGGTGGGAGAGAGAGACCCAGTACTTC. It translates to CASSFRWERETQYF. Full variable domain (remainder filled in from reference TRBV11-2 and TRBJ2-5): EAGVAQSPRYKIIEKRQSVAFWCNPISGHATLYWYQQILGQGPKLLIQFQNNGVVDDSQLPKDRFSAERLKGVDSTLKIQPAKLEDSAVYLCASSFRWERETQYFGPGTRLLVL.